The 29 T cell receptor beta chains below were found in one sample sequenced in a study of T cells in Graves' hyperthyroidism and ophthalmopathy. It was RNA transcripts that yielded the amplified TCR beta CDR3 regions. TCR CDR3 regions were first amplified by RT-PCR with HTBI primers. TCRdb processed the multiplex PCR reads anew with MiXCR; each CDR3 protein has one entry. The profile covers more than 500,000 distinct CDR3 sequences, with about 45% appearing a single time and around 17% taken by the ten largest. Sequencing used peripheral blood or thyroid tissue (not recorded which). The receptor set was obtained from an adult woman with Graves' disease, either hyperthyroidism or ophthalmopathy (not recorded which).

The genes are TRBV7-9 and TRBJ1-5, with TRBD1 as a possible D gene (5 bases). Germline CDR1 and CDR2: SEHNR and FQNEAQ (reference sequence). The CDR3 runs 17 residues. The V end was cut by 2 bases, the J end by 5 bases, with 19 bases between. The CDR3, as DNA: TGTGCCAGCAGCTTAACAAAGGATCCGGGGCCGCATCAGCCCCAGCATTTT. Amino acids: CASSLTKDPGPHQPQHF. The variable domain in full, completed from reference TRBV7-9 and TRBJ1-5, reads DTGVSQNPRHKITKRGQNVTFRCDPISEHNRLYWYRQTLGQGPEFLTYFQNEAQLEKSRLLSDRFSAERPKGSFSTLEIQRTEQGDSAMYLCASSLTKDPGPHQPQHFGDGTRLSIL.

In this sample, this clonotype turned up many times. V is TRBV5-1 and J is TRBJ2-7; 14 nucleotides agree with TRBD2. Looked up from germline, CDR1 is SGHRS and CDR2 is YFSETQ. The CDR3 has 17 residues. J was trimmed by 3 bases and V by 0 bases; bases with no gene match: 5. CDR3 protein: CASSLDGLAGGDYEQYF. CDR3 nucleotides: TGCGCCAGCAGCTTGGACGGACTAGCGGGAGGTGACTACGAGCAGTACTTC.

There are a few counts of this clonotype. CDR3 sequence reads: CSATLVDRAYEQYF. CDR3 in DNA: TGCAGCGCCACATTGGTGGACAGGGCCTACGAGCAGTACTTC. This chain links TRBV29-1 with TRBJ2-7; 8 nucleotides align to TRBD1. The J segment lost 2 bases and the V segment lost 7 bases, leaving 10 bases of the junction unmatched. The germline gives CDR1 SQVTM, CDR2 ANQGSEA. The CDR3 runs to 14 residues.

The chain recombines TRBV18 with TRBJ1-2; 8 bases align to TRBD1. The CDR3 runs to 14 residues. Trimming took 3 bases from V and 8 from J; bases not matched to a gene: 8. Germline V gives CDR1 KGHSH, CDR2 LQKENI. The DNA for the CDR3 is TGTGCCAGCTCACCTTTGGACAGGGTAGACGGCTACACCTTC. Residues: CASSPLDRVDGYTF.

The rearrangement links TRBV2 to TRBJ2-3; D unclear. Germline CDR1 SNHLY, CDR2 FYNNEI. V was pared by 7 bases and J by 4 bases, with 6 bases between. The CDR3 contains 11 residues. In DNA, the CDR3 is TGTGCCAGCAATCGTCCAGATACGCAGTATTTT. Its protein is CASNRPDTQYF.

The chain couples TRBV7-6 to TRBJ1-1, with D possibly TRBD1 on 6 matching bases. This CDR3 has 16 residues. V lost 5 bases and J lost 4, with 20 bases in between. Germline values: CDR1 SGHVS, CDR2 FNYEAQ. CDR3 coding DNA: TGTGCCAGCAGCGTACTCACAGGGATCGTCAGCACTGAAGCTTTCTTT. Its translation: CASSVLTGIVSTEAFF.

The chain carries TRBV7-8 and TRBJ1-5; 8 bases are a match to TRBD1. This CDR3 is built from 15 residues. The V gene's germline CDR1 is SGHVS and CDR2 FQNEAQ. The ends lost 6 bases at V and 5 bases at J; junction bases unmatched: 9. CDR3 coding DNA: TGTGCCAGCAGTCCACTATTACAGGGGGATCAGCCCCAGCATTTT. Translating gives CASSPLLQGDQPQHF.

This clonotype came up many times. CDR3 loop: CASSYRDRWQPQHF. In nucleotides, the CDR3 is TGTGCCAGCAGTTACAGGGACCGTTGGCAGCCCCAGCATTTT. The chain uses TRBV6-6 and TRBJ1-5; TRBD1 might be the D (5 bases). CDR1 and CDR2 from the germline V gene are MNHNY and SVGAGI (reference sequence). V lost 2 bases, J lost 7 bases, and 12 bases lay in between. The CDR3 covers 14 residues.

V is TRBV7-9 and J is TRBJ2-7; D is ambiguous. Trimming removed 6 bases at V and 5 bases at J, with 20 bases between. Germline CDR1 reads SEHNR; CDR2 reads FQNEAQ (reference sequence). This CDR3 is 15 amino acids long. As DNA, the CDR3 is TGTGCCAGCAGTGCTAGAGTTGGCTCTCGGGACGAGCAGTACTTC. This sequence encodes CASSARVGSRDEQYF.

This clonotype was seen only once. An end of the junction differs from the germline gene, which may be a read error. This chain connects TRBV12-3 or TRBV12-4 to TRBJ1-1, with D hard to call. The CDR3 totals 14 residues. This chain's CDR3 is CAGSLGMWDTEAFF. DNA of the CDR3: TGTGCCGGCAGTTTGGGGATGTGGGACACTGAAGCTTTCTTT.

This clonotype turned up a few times. V usage is TRBV18 and J usage is TRBJ2-5, with D unclear. CDR1 and CDR2 from the germline V gene are KGHSH and LQKENI. Trimming removed 2 bases at V and 5 bases at J, with 18 bases between. The CDR3 has 16 amino acids. The CDR3 nucleotides read TGTGCCAGCTCACCAGTACTTTCGCCCGCCGGGGAGACCCAGTACTTC. This gives the protein CASSPVLSPAGETQYF.

This clonotype appeared many times. The V gene is TRBV6-5, the J gene TRBJ1-2; no reliable D call. This CDR3 comprises 13 residues. V was cut by 7 bases and J by 2 bases, with 11 bases left in between. In germline, CDR1 is MNHEY, CDR2 SVGAGI. The CDR3 reads CASTRGSNYGYTF. The CDR3 coding sequence is TGTGCCAGCACTCGAGGGTCCAACTATGGCTACACCTTC.

This chain connects TRBV6-5 to TRBJ2-5; D not resolved. This CDR3 contains 13 residues. The germline CDR1 and CDR2 sequences are MNHEY and SVGAGI. Trimming removed 3 bases from V and 5 bases from J, with 10 bases in between. For the CDR3, the DNA is TGTGCCAGCAGTTATGGGGTTCCGGAGACCCAGTACTTC. It yields the protein CASSYGVPETQYF.

The genes are TRBV10-3 and TRBJ1-6; 8 bases line up with TRBD1. The germline CDR1 and CDR2 sequences are ENHRY and SYGVKD. The CDR3 extends over 14 amino acids. J was trimmed by 10 bases and V by 3 bases; bases with no gene match: 5. In DNA, the CDR3 is TGTGCCATCAGTGACAGGGGGCTAGGATCACCCCTCCACTTT. Amino acid sequence: CAISDRGLGSPLHF.

This chain links TRBV24-1 with TRBJ2-2; D remains ambiguous. The CDR3 spans 10 residues. Trimming shortened V by 12 bases and J by 2 bases, and 3 bases separated the two germline ends. The germline gives CDR1 KGHDR, CDR2 SFDVKD. Here the CDR3 DNA reads TGTGCCTCCAACACCGGGGAGCTGTTTTTT. Protein: CASNTGELFF.

This clonotype turned up a few times. Compared with germline, one end of the junction differs, possibly owing to a read error. The chain joins TRBV6-5 to TRBJ2-7; 10 bases agree with TRBD2. The length of the CDR3 is 15 residues. Germline lookup yields CDR1 MNHEY and CDR2 SVGAGI. The CDR3 sequence: CASSSGGASAYEQYF. Here the CDR3 DNA reads TGCGCCAGTTCGAGCGGGGGGGCGTCCGCCTACGAGCAGTACTTC.

Many counts were recorded for this clonotype. The V call is TRBV28, the J call TRBJ2-7; D call uncertain. This CDR3 contains 13 residues. V shed 7 bases and J shed 5 bases, with 15 bases lying between them. Germline lookup yields CDR1 MDHEN and CDR2 SYDVKM. CDR3 loop: CASTISPPHEQYF. The CDR3 DNA reads as TGTGCCAGCACGATAAGTCCACCCCACGAGCAGTACTTC.

This clonotype was counted once. The chain couples TRBV7-9 to TRBJ2-5; 10 bases agree with TRBD2. This CDR3 spans 16 amino acids. In germline, CDR1 is SEHNR, CDR2 FQNEAQ (reference sequence). The V segment lost 6 bases and the J segment 3 bases; nucleotides outside the gene matches: 10. CDR3 coding DNA: TGTGCCAGCAGTCCAGGGCTAGCGGGAGAAAAAGAGACCCAGTACTTC. As protein: CASSPGLAGEKETQYF.

This clonotype was recorded many times. The chain is built from TRBV7-9 and TRBJ2-7, with 7 bases aligning to TRBD1. The CDR3 has 16 amino acids. J lost 6 bases, V lost 1 base, and 12 bases had no gene match. Germline values: CDR1 SEHNR, CDR2 FQNEAQ (reference sequence). For the CDR3, the DNA is TGTGCCAGCAGCTTAGATTATTGGGACAGCATATCCGAGCAGTACTTC. This gives the protein CASSLDYWDSISEQYF.

This chain uses TRBV7-2 with TRBJ1-5; 7 nucleotides match TRBD1. With 2 bases clipped from V and 9 bases from J, the junction kept 13 bases outside the gene matches. Germline V gives CDR1 SGHTA, CDR2 FQGNSA. The CDR3 is 16 residues long. The CDR3 nucleotides are TGTGCCAGCAGCTTAAGTCCGGGACAGCCAGGTTGGCCCCAGCATTTT. Translation: CASSLSPGQPGWPQHF.

This clonotype was seen repeatedly, ten times or more. The chain recombines TRBV28 with TRBJ1-2, with D hard to call. Germline values: CDR1 MDHEN, CDR2 SYDVKM. V was cut by 5 bases and J by 13 bases, with 20 bases left in between. The CDR3 has 13 residues. This CDR3 is CASSRRWNGWRTF. CDR3 sequence (DNA): TGTGCCAGCAGTAGGCGGTGGAATGGGTGGCGCACCTTC.

The rearrangement uses TRBV9 and TRBJ2-5, with TRBD1 identical over 8 bases. V shed 4 bases and J 5 bases; nucleotides not matched to a gene: 7. There are 14 residues in the CDR3. CDR1 SGDLS and CDR2 YYNGEE come from the germline V gene. The CDR3: CASSPQTGVETQYF. The CDR3 coding sequence is TGTGCCAGCAGCCCTCAGACAGGGGTCGAGACCCAGTACTTC.

The rearrangement joins TRBV7-2 to TRBJ1-5; D may be TRBD1 (5 bases). The CDR3 covers 14 residues. Germline CDR1 is SGHTA and CDR2 is FQGNSA. The V end was cut by 1 base, the J end by 13 bases, with 17 bases between. CDR3 DNA: TGTGCCAGCAGCTTAGGAGGGGTGGTTGAGGAGCAGCATTTT. This gives the protein CASSLGGVVEEQHF.

This clonotype was counted ten times or more. This chain's CDR3 is CSAREHSENSPLHF. The CDR3 bases are TGCAGTGCTAGAGAACACAGTGAAAATTCACCCCTCCACTTT. This chain uses TRBV20-1 with TRBJ1-6; D not certain. This CDR3 contains 14 residues. V was clipped by 0 bases and J by 7 bases, with 10 bases between them. Germline V gives CDR1 DFQATT, CDR2 SNEGSKA (reference sequence).

The chain is built from TRBV29-1 and TRBJ1-1; no clear D. The CDR3 has 11 amino acids. The germline CDR1 and CDR2 sequences are SQVTM and ANQGSEA. Trimming took off 7 bases at V and 4 bases at J, with 10 bases between the two ends. CDR3 bases: TGCAGCGCCCTGTTGGTCACTGAAGCTTTCTTT. Protein sequence: CSALLVTEAFF.

This clonotype was recorded many times. This chain links TRBV10-3 with TRBJ2-2; 9 bases match TRBD2. V was pared by 4 bases and J by 7 bases, with 4 bases of the junction left unmatched. This CDR3 region has 14 residues. Germline V lookup: CDR1 ENHRY, CDR2 SYGVKD. The CDR3 coding sequence is TGTGCCATCAGTGTCCAGCGGGAGGTCGGGGAGCTGTTTTTT. It yields the protein CAISVQREVGELFF.

This clonotype was seen many times. The chain combines TRBV10-2 with TRBJ2-2; D is possibly TRBD2 (6 bases). The germline V gene has CDR1 WSHSY and CDR2 SAAADI. Trimming took off 6 bases at V and 6 bases at J, with 11 bases between the two ends. This CDR3 region has 13 residues. The DNA of the CDR3 is TGCGCCAGCAGACTAGCCCGCCCCGGGGAGCTGTTTTTT. It translates to CASRLARPGELFF.

The chain joins TRBV20-1 to TRBJ1-1; 8 positions agree with TRBD1. Germline-derived CDR1 and CDR2 are DFQATT and SNEGSKA (reference sequence). V lost 3 bases, J lost 5 bases, and 5 bases stayed unmatched. The CDR3 sequence is 13 residues long. CDR3: CSASRGRRTEAFF. For the CDR3, the DNA is TGCAGTGCTAGCAGGGGGCGGAGAACTGAAGCTTTCTTT.

The chain employs TRBV20-1 and TRBJ1-1, with D possibly being TRBD1 (6 bases). The CDR3 spans 11 residues. The V end was cut by 5 bases, the J end by 6 bases, with 10 bases between. In germline, CDR1 is DFQATT, CDR2 SNEGSKA (reference sequence). The CDR3 DNA reads TGCAGTGCTGCAGCAGGGGCTGAAGCTTTCTTT. This codes for CSAAAGAEAFF.